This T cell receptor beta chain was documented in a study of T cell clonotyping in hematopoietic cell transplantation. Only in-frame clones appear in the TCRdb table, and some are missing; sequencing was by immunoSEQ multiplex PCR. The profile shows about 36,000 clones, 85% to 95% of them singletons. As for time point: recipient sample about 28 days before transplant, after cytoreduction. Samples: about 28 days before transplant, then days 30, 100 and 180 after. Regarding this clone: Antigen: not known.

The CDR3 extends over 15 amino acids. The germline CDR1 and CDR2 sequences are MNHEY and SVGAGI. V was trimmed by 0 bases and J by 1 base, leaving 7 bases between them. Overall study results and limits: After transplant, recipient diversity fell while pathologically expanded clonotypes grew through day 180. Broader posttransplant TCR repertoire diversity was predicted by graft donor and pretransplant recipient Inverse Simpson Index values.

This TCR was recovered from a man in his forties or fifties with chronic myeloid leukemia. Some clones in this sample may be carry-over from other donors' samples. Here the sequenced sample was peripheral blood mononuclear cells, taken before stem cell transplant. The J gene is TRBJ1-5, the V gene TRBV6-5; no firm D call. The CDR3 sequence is CASSYSMRSNQPQHF. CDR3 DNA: TGTGCCAGCAGTTACTCGATGAGGAGCAATCAGCCCCAGCATTTT.